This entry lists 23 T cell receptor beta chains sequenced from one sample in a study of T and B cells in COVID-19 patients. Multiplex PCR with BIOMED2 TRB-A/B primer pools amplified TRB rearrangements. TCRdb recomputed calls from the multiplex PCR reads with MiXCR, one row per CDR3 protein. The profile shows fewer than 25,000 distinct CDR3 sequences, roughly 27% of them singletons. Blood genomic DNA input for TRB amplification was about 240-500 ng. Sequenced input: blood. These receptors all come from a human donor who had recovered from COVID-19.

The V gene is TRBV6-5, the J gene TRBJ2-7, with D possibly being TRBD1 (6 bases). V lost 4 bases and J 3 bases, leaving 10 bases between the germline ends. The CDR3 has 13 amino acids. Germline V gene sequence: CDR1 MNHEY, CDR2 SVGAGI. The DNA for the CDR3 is TGTGCCAGCAGTTCCGGGACATTCTACGAGCAGTACTTC. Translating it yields CASSSGTFYEQYF.

The CDR3 DNA follows: TGTGCCAGTAGTATAGGGGACAACTTCTATGGCTACACCTTC. Its protein product is CASSIGDNFYGYTF. V usage is TRBV19 and J usage is TRBJ1-2; possible D gene TRBD1, 6 bases. Deletions cut 1 base from V and 4 bases from J, with 10 bases between. This CDR3 spans 14 amino acids. The V gene's germline CDR1 is LNHDA and CDR2 SQIVND (reference sequence).

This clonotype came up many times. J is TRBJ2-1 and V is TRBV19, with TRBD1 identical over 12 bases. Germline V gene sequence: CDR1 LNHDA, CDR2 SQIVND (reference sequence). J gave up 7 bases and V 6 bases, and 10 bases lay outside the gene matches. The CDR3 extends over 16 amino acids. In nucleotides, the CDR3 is TGTGCCAGTAGCTCCGGGACAGGGGGCGCGGGGAATGAGCAGTTCTTC. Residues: CASSSGTGGAGNEQFF. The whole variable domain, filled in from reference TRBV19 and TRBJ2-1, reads DGGITQSPKYLFRKEGQNVTLSCEQNLNHDAMYWYRQDPGQGLRLIYYSQIVNDFQKGDIAEGYSVSREKKESFPLTVTSAQKNPTAFYLCASSSGTGGAGNEQFFGPGTRLTVL.

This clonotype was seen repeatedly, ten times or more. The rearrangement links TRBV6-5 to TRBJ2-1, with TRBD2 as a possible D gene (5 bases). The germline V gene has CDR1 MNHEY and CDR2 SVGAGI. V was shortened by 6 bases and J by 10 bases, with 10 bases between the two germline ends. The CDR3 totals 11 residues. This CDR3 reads CASSLRGEQFF. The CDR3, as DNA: TGTGCCAGCAGCTTAAGAGGGGAGCAGTTCTTC.

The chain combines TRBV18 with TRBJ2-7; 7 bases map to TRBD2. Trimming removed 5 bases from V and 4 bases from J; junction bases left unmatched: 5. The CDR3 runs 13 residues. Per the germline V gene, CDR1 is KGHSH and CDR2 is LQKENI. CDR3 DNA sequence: TGTGCCAGCTCAAAGGAGGGAGGGTACGAGCAGTACTTC. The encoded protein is CASSKEGGYEQYF.

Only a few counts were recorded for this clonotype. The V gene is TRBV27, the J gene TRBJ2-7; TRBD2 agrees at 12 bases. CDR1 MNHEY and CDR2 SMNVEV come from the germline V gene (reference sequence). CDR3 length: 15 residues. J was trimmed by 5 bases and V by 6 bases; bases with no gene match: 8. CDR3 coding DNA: TGTGCCAGCAGGGATCGACTAGCGGGAGCCGACGAGCAGTACTTC. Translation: CASRDRLAGADEQYF.

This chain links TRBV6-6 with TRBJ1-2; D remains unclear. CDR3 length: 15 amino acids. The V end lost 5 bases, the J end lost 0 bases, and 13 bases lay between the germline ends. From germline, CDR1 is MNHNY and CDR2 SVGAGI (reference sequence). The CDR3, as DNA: TGTGCCAGCAGTAAGGGAAACTATCCTAACTATGGCTACACCTTC. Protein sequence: CASSKGNYPNYGYTF.

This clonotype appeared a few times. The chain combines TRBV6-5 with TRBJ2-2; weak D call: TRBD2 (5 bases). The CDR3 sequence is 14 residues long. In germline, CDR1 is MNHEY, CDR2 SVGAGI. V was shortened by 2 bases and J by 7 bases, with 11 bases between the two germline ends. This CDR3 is CASSYTSGIGELFF. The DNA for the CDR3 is TGTGCCAGCAGTTACACATCGGGGATCGGGGAGCTGTTTTTT.

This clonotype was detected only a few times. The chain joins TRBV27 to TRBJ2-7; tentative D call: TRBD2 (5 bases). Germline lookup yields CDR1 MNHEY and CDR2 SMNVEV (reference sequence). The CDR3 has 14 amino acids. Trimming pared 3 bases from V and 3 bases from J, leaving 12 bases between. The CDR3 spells CASSLDGNNYEQYF. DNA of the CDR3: TGTGCCAGCAGTTTGGACGGGAACAACTACGAGCAGTACTTC.

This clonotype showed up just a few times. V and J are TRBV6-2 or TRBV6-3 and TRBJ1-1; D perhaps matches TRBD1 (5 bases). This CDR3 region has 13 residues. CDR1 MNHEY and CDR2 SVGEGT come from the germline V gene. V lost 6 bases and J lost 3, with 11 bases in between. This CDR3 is CASREGTYTEAFF. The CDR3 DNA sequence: TGTGCCAGCAGGGAGGGGACTTACACTGAAGCTTTCTTT.

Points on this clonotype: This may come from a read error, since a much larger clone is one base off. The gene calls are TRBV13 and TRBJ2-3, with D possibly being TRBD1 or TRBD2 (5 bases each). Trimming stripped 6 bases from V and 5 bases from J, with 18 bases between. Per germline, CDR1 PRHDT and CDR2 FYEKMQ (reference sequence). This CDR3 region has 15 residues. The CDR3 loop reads CASSYTGTPGDTQYF. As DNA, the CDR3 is TGTGCCAGCAGTTACACCGGGACCCCGGGAGATACGCAGTATTTT.

CDR3 DNA sequence: TGTGCCAGCAAGGAGACCTCTGGGGCCAACGTCCTGACTTTC. Encoded protein: CASKETSGANVLTF. J is TRBJ2-6 and V is TRBV7-6; no clear D gene. V lost 7 bases and J 0 bases, leaving 7 bases between the germline ends. CDR1 and CDR2 from the germline V gene are SGHVS and FNYEAQ. The length of the CDR3 is 14 residues.

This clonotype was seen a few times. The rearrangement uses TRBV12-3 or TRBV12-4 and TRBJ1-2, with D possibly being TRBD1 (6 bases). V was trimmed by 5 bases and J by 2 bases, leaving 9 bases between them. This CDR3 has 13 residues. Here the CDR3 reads CASSLGQNYGYTF. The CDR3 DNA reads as TGTGCCAGCAGTCTCGGACAGAACTATGGCTACACCTTC.

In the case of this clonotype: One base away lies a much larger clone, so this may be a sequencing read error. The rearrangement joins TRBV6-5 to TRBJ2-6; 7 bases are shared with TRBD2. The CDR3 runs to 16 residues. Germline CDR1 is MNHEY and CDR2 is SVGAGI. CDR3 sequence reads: CTSSTGGGTGANVLTF. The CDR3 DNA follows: TGTACCAGCAGTACTGGGGGGGGGACTGGGGCCAACGTCCTGACTTTC.

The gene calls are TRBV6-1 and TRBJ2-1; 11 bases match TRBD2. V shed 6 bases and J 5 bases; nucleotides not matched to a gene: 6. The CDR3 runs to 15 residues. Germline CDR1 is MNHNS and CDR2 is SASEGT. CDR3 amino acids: CASRGGTSGDNEQFF. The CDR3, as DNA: TGTGCCAGCAGAGGGGGGACTAGCGGCGACAATGAGCAGTTCTTC.

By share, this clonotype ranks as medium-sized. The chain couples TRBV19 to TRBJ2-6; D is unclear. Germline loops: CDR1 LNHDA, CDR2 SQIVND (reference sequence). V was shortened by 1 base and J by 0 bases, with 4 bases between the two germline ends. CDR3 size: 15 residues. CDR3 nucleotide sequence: TGTGCCAGTAGTATAGGCAGCTCTGGGGCCAACGTCCTGACTTTC. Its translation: CASSIGSSGANVLTF.

In DNA, the CDR3 is TGTGCCAGCAGTACCGGGACTAGCGGGACCCGGCCATTCGAGCAGTTCTTC. Its protein is CASSTGTSGTRPFEQFF. This chain links TRBV6-6 with TRBJ2-1, with 13 bases identical to TRBD2. Per germline, CDR1 MNHNY and CDR2 SVGAGI (reference sequence). The V segment lost 5 bases and the J segment 10 bases; nucleotides outside the gene matches: 14. The CDR3 has 17 residues.

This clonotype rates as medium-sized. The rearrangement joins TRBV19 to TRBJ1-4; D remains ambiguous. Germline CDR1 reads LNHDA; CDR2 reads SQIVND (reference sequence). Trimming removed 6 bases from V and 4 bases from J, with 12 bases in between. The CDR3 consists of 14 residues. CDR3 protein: CASSLTYSNEKLFF. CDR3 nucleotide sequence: TGTGCCAGTAGCCTTACCTACAGTAATGAAAAACTGTTTTTT.

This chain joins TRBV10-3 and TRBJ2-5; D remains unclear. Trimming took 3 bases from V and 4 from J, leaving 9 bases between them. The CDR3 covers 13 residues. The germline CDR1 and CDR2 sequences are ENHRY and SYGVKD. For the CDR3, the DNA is TGTGCCATCAGTGAATCGGCGAGAGAGACCCAGTACTTC. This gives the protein CAISESARETQYF.

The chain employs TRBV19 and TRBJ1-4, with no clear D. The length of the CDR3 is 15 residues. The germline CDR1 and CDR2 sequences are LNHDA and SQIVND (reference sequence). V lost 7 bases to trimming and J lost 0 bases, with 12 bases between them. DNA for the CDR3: TGTGCCAGTAACTCGGCTTTTGCAACTAATGAAAAACTGTTTTTT. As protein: CASNSAFATNEKLFF.

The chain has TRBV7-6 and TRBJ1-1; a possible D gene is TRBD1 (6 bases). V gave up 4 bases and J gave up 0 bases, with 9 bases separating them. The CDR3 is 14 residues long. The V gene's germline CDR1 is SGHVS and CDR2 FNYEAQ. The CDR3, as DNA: TGTGCCAGCAGCTCAGGACAGATGAACACTGAAGCTTTCTTT. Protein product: CASSSGQMNTEAFF.

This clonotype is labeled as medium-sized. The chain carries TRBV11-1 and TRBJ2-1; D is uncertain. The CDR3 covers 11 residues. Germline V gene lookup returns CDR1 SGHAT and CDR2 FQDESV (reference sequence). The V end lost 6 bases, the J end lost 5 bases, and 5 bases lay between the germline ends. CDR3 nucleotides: TGTGCCAGCAGTCCCGACAATGAGCAGTTCTTC. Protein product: CASSPDNEQFF.

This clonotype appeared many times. CDR3 region: CASSRGWETQYF. Here the CDR3 DNA reads TGTGCCAGCAGCCGGGGATGGGAGACCCAGTACTTC. The rearrangement links TRBV6-5 to TRBJ2-5, with TRBD2 as a possible D gene (5 bases). CDR1 is MNHEY, CDR2 SVGAGI, per germline. V lost 6 bases to trimming and J lost 5 bases, with 10 bases between them. The CDR3 sequence is 12 residues long.